This TCR beta chain came from a study of cytomegalovirus exposure and HLA in healthy donors. Across the whole study: Counted in an early data release were 75 million to 85 million unique TCRs from HLA-typed donors. General study points: In a later analysis, most CMV-associated TCR beta chains appeared HLA-restricted. There were 150 to 200 TCR beta chains listed as cytomegalovirus-associated. Earlier analysis yielded a pattern in which most TCR beta V segments were productive about 90% or about 30% of the time.

Germline V CDR1 and CDR2: SGHTA, FQGNSA. The V and J ends lost 0 bases and 8 bases, in that order; junction bases with no gene match: 3. This CDR3 has 15 amino acids. Concerning this clone: Its target is unknown.

PCR used 60 Vbeta primers and 13 Jbeta primers. TCRdb's table, derived via immunoSEQ multiplex PCR, lists solely in-frame clones and lacks some. The sample lists about 160,000 clones; 81% were seen once. This chain connects TRBV7-2 to TRBJ2-1; 11 positions match TRBD2. The clonotype was recovered from a woman between 50 and 59 years old in good health and CMV-seronegative. Input material: PBMCs. The CDR3 sequence is CASSLATSGSYEQFF. The CDR3 region has the DNA TGTGCCAGCAGCTTAGCTACTAGCGGGAGCTATGAGCAGTTCTTC.